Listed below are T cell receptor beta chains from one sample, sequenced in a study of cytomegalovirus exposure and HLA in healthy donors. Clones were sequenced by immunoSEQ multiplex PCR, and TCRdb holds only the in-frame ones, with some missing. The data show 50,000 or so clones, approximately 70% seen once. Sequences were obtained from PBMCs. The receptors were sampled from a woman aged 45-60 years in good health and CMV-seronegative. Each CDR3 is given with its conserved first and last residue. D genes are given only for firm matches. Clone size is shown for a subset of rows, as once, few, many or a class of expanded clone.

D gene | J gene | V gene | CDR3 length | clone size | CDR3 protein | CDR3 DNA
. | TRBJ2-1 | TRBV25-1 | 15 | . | CASSHPPDSYNEQFF | TGTGCCAGCAGTCACCCCCCGGACAGTTACAATGAGCAGTTCTTC
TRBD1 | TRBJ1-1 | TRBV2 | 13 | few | CASQGVRDTEAFF | TGTGCCAGCCAGGGGGTTCGGGACACTGAAGCTTTCTTT
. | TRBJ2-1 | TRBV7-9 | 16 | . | CASSLGAAPSYNEQFF | TGTGCCAGCAGCTTAGGAGCGGCGCCCTCCTACAATGAGCAGTTCTTC
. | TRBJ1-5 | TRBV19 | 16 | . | CASSPRVRLTDQPQHF | TGTGCCAGTAGTCCCCGGGTCCGCCTTACCGATCAGCCCCAGCATTTT
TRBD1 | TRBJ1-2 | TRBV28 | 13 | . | CASRTGGNYGYTF | TGTGCCAGCAGGACAGGGGGCAACTATGGCTACACCTTC
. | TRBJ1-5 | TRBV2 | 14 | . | CASSESQEDQPQHF | TGTGCCAGCAGTGAGTCCCAGGAGGATCAGCCCCAGCATTTT
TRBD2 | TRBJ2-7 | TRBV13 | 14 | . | CASSSGGRTYEQYF | TGTGCCAGCAGCTCGGGAGGGCGAACCTACGAGCAGTACTTC
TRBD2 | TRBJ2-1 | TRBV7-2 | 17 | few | CASSLIAGASLYNEQFF | TGTGCCAGCAGCTTAATAGCGGGGGCCTCCCTTTACAATGAGCAGTTCTTC
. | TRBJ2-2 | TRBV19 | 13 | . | CASSTSGDGELFF | TGTGCCAGTAGTACCTCAGGGGATGGGGAGCTGTTTTTT
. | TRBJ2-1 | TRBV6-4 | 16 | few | CASSDSVGASYNEQFF | TGTGCCAGCAGTGACTCAGTGGGAGCCTCATACAATGAGCAGTTCTTC
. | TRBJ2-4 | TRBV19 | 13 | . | CASSTSGHAIQYF | TGTGCCAGTAGTACTTCGGGACATGCCATTCAGTACTTC
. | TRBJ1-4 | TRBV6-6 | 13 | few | CASSYGREEKLFF | TGTGCCAGCAGTTACGGTCGGGAGGAAAAACTGTTTTTT
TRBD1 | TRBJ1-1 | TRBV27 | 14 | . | CASSRDREGTEAFF | TGTGCCAGCAGTAGGGACAGGGAGGGGACTGAAGCTTTCTTT
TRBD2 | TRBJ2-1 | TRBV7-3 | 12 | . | CASSLSGGEQFF | TGTGCCAGCAGCTTGAGCGGGGGTGAGCAGTTCTTC
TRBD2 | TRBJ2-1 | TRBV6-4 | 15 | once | CASSDSAGGGNEQFF | TGTGCCAGCAGTGACTCAGCGGGGGGGGGAAATGAGCAGTTCTTC
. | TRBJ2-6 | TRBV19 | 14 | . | CASLDGSGANVLTF | TGTGCCAGTTTAGATGGCTCTGGGGCCAACGTCCTGACTTTC
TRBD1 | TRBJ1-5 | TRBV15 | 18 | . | CATSRDQGWTGANQPQHF | TGTGCCACCAGCAGAGATCAGGGCTGGACAGGGGCGAATCAGCCCCAGCATTTT
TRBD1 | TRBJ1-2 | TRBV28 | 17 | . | CASSFPGGAPLGRGYTF | TGTGCCAGCAGTTTCCCAGGGGGCGCTCCCTTGGGGCGTGGCTACACCTTC
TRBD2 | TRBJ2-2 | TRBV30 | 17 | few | CAWRRGLAGGNTGELFF | TGTGCCTGGAGAAGAGGACTAGCGGGAGGGAACACCGGGGAGCTGTTTTTT
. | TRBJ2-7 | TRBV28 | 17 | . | CASSLSPAGTNTGEQYF | TGTGCCAGCAGTCTCTCCCCCGCCGGGACAAATACCGGCGAGCAGTACTTC
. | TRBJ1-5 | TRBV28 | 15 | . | CASSPRLGHQPPQHF | TGTGCCAGCAGTCCCCGTCTGGGACATCAACCGCCCCAGCATTTT
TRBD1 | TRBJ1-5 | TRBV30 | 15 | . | CAWSPMGTGDQPQHF | TGTGCCTGGAGTCCCATGGGGACAGGGGATCAGCCCCAGCATTTT
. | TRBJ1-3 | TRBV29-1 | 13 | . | CSVGGGSGNTIYF | TGCAGCGTTGGCGGGGGCTCTGGAAACACCATATATTTT
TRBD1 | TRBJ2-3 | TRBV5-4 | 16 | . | CASSLGLDRAIDTQYF | TGTGCCAGCAGCTTGGGCTTAGACAGGGCAATAGATACGCAGTATTTT
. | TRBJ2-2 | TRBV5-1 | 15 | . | CASSLTSTGTGELFF | TGCGCCAGCAGCTTAACCTCCACGGGCACCGGGGAGCTGTTTTTT
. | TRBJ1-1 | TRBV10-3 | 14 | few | CAISEGHGGTEAFF | TGTGCCATCAGTGAGGGGCACGGGGGCACTGAAGCTTTCTTT
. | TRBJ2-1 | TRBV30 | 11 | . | CAWRSYNEQFF | TGTGCCTGGAGGAGCTACAATGAGCAGTTCTTC
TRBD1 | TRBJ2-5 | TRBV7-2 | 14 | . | CASTHGDRVETQYF | TGTGCCAGCACTCATGGGGACAGGGTTGAGACCCAGTACTTC
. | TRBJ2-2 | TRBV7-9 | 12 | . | CASSLGTGELFF | TGTGCCAGCAGCTTAGGAACTGGGGAGCTGTTTTTT